The entry that follows covers one TCR beta chain sequence. The CDR3 extends over 17 amino acids. Trimming removed 3 bases from V and 2 bases from J; junction bases left unmatched: 8. CDR1 is KGHSH, CDR2 LQKENI, per germline. These data come from a study of blood T cell repertoires in COVID-19. The protocol was immunoSEQ multiplex PCR, while the TCRdb copy is restricted to in-frame clones and leaves out a portion. This table has 250,000 to 350,000 clones, roughly 88% appearing once. This chain uses TRBV18 with TRBJ1-4; 8 bases agree with TRBD1. This receptor was obtained from a human donor with COVID-19, enrolled during active disease. The donor label of this sample is uncertain. Sample: peripheral blood. DNA for the CDR3: TGTGCCAGCTCACCGAGGGGACAGGCCTCGACTAATGAAAAACTGTTTTTT. It codes for CASSPRGQASTNEKLFF.